Listed below are T cell receptor beta chains from one sample, sequenced in a study of cytomegalovirus exposure and HLA in healthy donors. Using immunoSEQ multiplex PCR, the repertoire was profiled, and TCRdb retains in-frame clones only, with some absent. The sample has 140,000 to 150,000 clones; 80% are singletons. Sample: PBMCs. The receptor source for this set is a man between 40 and 49 years old in good health and CMV-seronegative. Each CDR3 is given with its conserved first and last residue. The D gene is left open where the match is weak. Rows give clone size only sometimes, using once, few, many, or a class for an expanded clone.

CDR3aa: CASTRTEDYEQYF
CDR3nt: TGCGCCAGCACCCGGACGGAGGACTACGAGCAGTACTTC
v_gene: TRBV10-2
len: 13
j_gene: TRBJ2-7
d_gene: -
abundance: -

CDR3aa: CASSPATGEAKTQYF
CDR3nt: TGTGCCAGCTCACCAGCGACAGGGGAGGCGAAGACCCAGTACTTC
v_gene: TRBV18
len: 15
j_gene: TRBJ2-5
d_gene: TRBD1
abundance: once

CDR3aa: CASSQEGGLSGNTIYF
CDR3nt: TGCGCCAGCAGCCAAGAAGGGGGCCTTAGTGGAAACACCATATATTTT
v_gene: TRBV4-3
len: 16
j_gene: TRBJ1-3
d_gene: TRBD1
abundance: -

CDR3aa: CASSVSGQSYNEQFF
CDR3nt: TGTGCCAGCAGCGTCTCAGGACAGTCTTACAATGAGCAGTTCTTC
v_gene: TRBV9
len: 15
j_gene: TRBJ2-1
d_gene: -
abundance: -

CDR3aa: CASSFSGTNTGELFF
CDR3nt: TGTGCCAGCAGCTTCTCCGGGACGAACACCGGGGAGCTGTTTTTT
v_gene: TRBV9
len: 15
j_gene: TRBJ2-2
d_gene: -
abundance: -

CDR3aa: CASSLNAARSYGYTF
CDR3nt: TGTGCCAGCAGCTTAAATGCCGCCCGGAGCTATGGCTACACCTTC
v_gene: TRBV7-3
len: 15
j_gene: TRBJ1-2
d_gene: -
abundance: -

CDR3aa: CATSRDPRTGSGELFF
CDR3nt: TGTGCCACCAGCAGAGATCCGCGGACAGGGTCCGGGGAGCTGTTTTTT
v_gene: TRBV15
len: 16
j_gene: TRBJ2-2
d_gene: TRBD1
abundance: -

CDR3aa: CASSDQGNYGYTF
CDR3nt: TGTGCCAGCAGTGATCAGGGGAACTATGGCTACACCTTC
v_gene: TRBV6-1
len: 13
j_gene: TRBJ1-2
d_gene: -
abundance: -

CDR3aa: CASSLVGQGEDEAFF
CDR3nt: TGCGCCAGCAGCTTGGTGGGACAGGGGGAAGATGAAGCTTTCTTT
v_gene: TRBV5-1
len: 15
j_gene: TRBJ1-1
d_gene: TRBD1
abundance: once

CDR3aa: CASSPRGQRSTDTQYF
CDR3nt: TGTGCCAGCTCACCACGGGGGCAGAGGAGCACAGATACGCAGTATTTT
v_gene: TRBV18
len: 16
j_gene: TRBJ2-3
d_gene: -
abundance: -

CDR3aa: CASSLGLAANTGELFF
CDR3nt: TGCGCCAGCAGCCTGGGACTAGCGGCAAACACCGGGGAGCTGTTTTTT
v_gene: TRBV4-3
len: 16
j_gene: TRBJ2-2
d_gene: TRBD2
abundance: -

CDR3aa: CASKAGGYTDTQYF
CDR3nt: TGTGCCAGCAAGGCGGGGGGCTACACAGATACGCAGTATTTT
v_gene: TRBV5-4
len: 14
j_gene: TRBJ2-3
d_gene: TRBD2
abundance: -

CDR3aa: CASMDNRGDYGYTF
CDR3nt: TGTGCCAGCATGGATAACAGGGGCGACTATGGCTACACCTTC
v_gene: TRBV28
len: 14
j_gene: TRBJ1-2
d_gene: TRBD1
abundance: -

CDR3aa: CASSPYENTEAFF
CDR3nt: TGTGCCAGCAGTCCCTATGAGAACACTGAAGCTTTCTTT
v_gene: TRBV6-5
len: 13
j_gene: TRBJ1-1
d_gene: -
abundance: -

CDR3aa: CASIILIQGGTDTQYF
CDR3nt: TGTGCCAGCATTATTCTTATACAGGGTGGCACAGATACGCAGTATTTT
v_gene: TRBV27
len: 16
j_gene: TRBJ2-3
d_gene: -
abundance: -

CDR3aa: CASSPGDSYNSPLHF
CDR3nt: TGTGCCAGTAGCCCAGGGGACTCCTATAATTCACCCCTCCACTTT
v_gene: TRBV19
len: 15
j_gene: TRBJ1-6
d_gene: -
abundance: -

CDR3aa: CASSEVGNEQFF
CDR3nt: TGTGCCAGCAGTGAAGTCGGTAATGAGCAGTTCTTC
v_gene: TRBV6-1
len: 12
j_gene: TRBJ2-1
d_gene: -
abundance: -

CDR3aa: CASSPPNSVNEKLFF
CDR3nt: TGTGCCAGCAGCCCCCCAAATAGCGTTAATGAAAAACTGTTTTTT
v_gene: TRBV7-2
len: 15
j_gene: TRBJ1-4
d_gene: -
abundance: -

CDR3aa: CASSPPGNSPLHF
CDR3nt: TGTGCCAGCAGCCCGCCGGGAAATTCACCCCTCCACTTT
v_gene: TRBV5-4
len: 13
j_gene: TRBJ1-6
d_gene: -
abundance: -

CDR3aa: CASSLRQGLGEQYF
CDR3nt: TGTGCCAGCAGCTTACGACAGGGATTAGGCGAGCAGTACTTC
v_gene: TRBV5-6
len: 14
j_gene: TRBJ2-7
d_gene: TRBD1
abundance: -

CDR3aa: CASSQQGDTQYF
CDR3nt: TGCGCCAGCAGCCAACAGGGGGATACGCAGTATTTT
v_gene: TRBV4-1
len: 12
j_gene: TRBJ2-3
d_gene: -
abundance: -

CDR3aa: CAIQGIRHTIYF
CDR3nt: TGCGCCATCCAGGGTATTCGGCACACCATATATTTT
v_gene: TRBV10-1
len: 12
j_gene: TRBJ1-3
d_gene: -
abundance: -

CDR3aa: CASSSRGGSTDTQYF
CDR3nt: TGTGCCAGCAGCTCCCGGGGGGGTAGCACAGATACGCAGTATTTT
v_gene: TRBV28
len: 15
j_gene: TRBJ2-3
d_gene: TRBD2
abundance: -

CDR3aa: CASSERTGENEKLFF
CDR3nt: TGCGCCAGCAGTGAGAGGACAGGGGAGAATGAAAAACTGTTTTTT
v_gene: TRBV10-2
len: 15
j_gene: TRBJ1-4
d_gene: TRBD1
abundance: -

CDR3aa: CASSLEYRNTEAFF
CDR3nt: TGTGCCAGCAGCTTGGAGTACAGGAACACTGAAGCTTTCTTT
v_gene: TRBV5-6
len: 14
j_gene: TRBJ1-1
d_gene: -
abundance: -

CDR3aa: CASSDGGGTTDTQYF
CDR3nt: TGTGCCAGCAGTGACGGCGGGGGCACCACAGATACGCAGTATTTT
v_gene: TRBV6-4
len: 15
j_gene: TRBJ2-3
d_gene: -
abundance: -

CDR3aa: CASSLDGIRAFF
CDR3nt: TGTGCCAGCAGCTTAGACGGGATTCGAGCTTTCTTT
v_gene: TRBV7-8
len: 12
j_gene: TRBJ1-1
d_gene: -
abundance: -

CDR3aa: CASSIDSNSGNTIYF
CDR3nt: TGCGCCAGCAGCATCGACAGTAACTCTGGAAACACCATATATTTT
v_gene: TRBV5-1
len: 15
j_gene: TRBJ1-3
d_gene: -
abundance: -

CDR3aa: CASSGTLSYEQYF
CDR3nt: TGTGCCAGTTCCGGGACACTCTCCTACGAGCAGTACTTC
v_gene: TRBV28
len: 13
j_gene: TRBJ2-7
d_gene: -
abundance: -

CDR3aa: CASSLGGDRGRGDGYTF
CDR3nt: TGTGCCAGCAGCTTAGGCGGTGACAGGGGGCGAGGTGATGGCTACACCTTC
v_gene: TRBV7-3
len: 17
j_gene: TRBJ1-2
d_gene: TRBD1
abundance: -